The table lists the clone carrying this TCR beta chain with many counts. This sample was included in a study of T cells in Graves' hyperthyroidism and ophthalmopathy. Researchers amplified the TCR beta CDR3 regions from RNA transcripts. The TCR CDR3 was amplified in a first-round RT-PCR using the HTBI primer set. TCRdb redid the calling of the multiplex PCR reads with MiXCR, one entry per CDR3 protein. The profile shows about 610,000 distinct CDR3 sequences, roughly 14% of them singletons. This CDR3 region has 14 residues. With V trimmed by 4 bases and J by 7 bases, 5 bases remained unmatched. Germline-derived CDR1 and CDR2 are MDHEN and SYDVKM.

The sequencing input was blood. The receptor's source is a woman in her forties with Graves' ophthalmopathy. The J gene is TRBJ2-2, the V gene TRBV28, with 8 positions matching TRBD1. In DNA, the CDR3 is TGTGCCAGCAGTTCCGGACAGGGCGGCGGGGAGCTGTTTTTT. This codes for CASSSGQGGGELFF.